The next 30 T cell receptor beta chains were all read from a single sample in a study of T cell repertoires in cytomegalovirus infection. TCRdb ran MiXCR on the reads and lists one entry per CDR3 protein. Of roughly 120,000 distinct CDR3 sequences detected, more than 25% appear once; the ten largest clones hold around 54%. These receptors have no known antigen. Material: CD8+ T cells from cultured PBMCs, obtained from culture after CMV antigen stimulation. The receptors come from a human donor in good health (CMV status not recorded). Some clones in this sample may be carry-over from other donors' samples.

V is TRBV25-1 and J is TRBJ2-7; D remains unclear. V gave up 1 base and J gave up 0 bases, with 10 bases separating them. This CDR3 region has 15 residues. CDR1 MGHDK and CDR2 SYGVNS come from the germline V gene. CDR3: CASSESVAHSYEQYF. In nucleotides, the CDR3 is TGTGCCAGCAGTGAATCGGTTGCTCACTCCTACGAGCAGTACTTC.

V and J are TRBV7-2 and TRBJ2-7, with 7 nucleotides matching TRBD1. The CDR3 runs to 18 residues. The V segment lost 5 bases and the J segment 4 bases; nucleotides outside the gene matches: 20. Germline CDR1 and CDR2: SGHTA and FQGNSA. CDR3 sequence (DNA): TGTGCCAGCAGCCAATTACAGCCGAAGTGGGACAGAGAATACGAGCAGTACTTC. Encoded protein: CASSQLQPKWDREYEQYF. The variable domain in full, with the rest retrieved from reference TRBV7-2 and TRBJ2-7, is GAGVSQSPSNKVTEKGKDVELRCDPISGHTALYWYRQSLGQGLEFLIYFQGNSAPDKSGLPSDRFSAERTGGSVSTLTIQRTQQEDSAVYLCASSQLQPKWDREYEQYFGPGTRLTVT.

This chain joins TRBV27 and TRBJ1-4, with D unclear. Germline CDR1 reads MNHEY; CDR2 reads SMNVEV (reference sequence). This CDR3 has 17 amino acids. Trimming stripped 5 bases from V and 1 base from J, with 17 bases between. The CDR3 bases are TGTGCCAGCAGTCCGCGAGTAGCGGCAGGAACTAATGAAAAACTGTTTTTT. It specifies CASSPRVAAGTNEKLFF.

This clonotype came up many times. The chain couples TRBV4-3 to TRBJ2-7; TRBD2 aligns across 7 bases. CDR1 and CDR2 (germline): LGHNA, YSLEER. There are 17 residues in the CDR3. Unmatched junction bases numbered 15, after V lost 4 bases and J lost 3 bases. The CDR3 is CASSPSYPGGTFYEQYF. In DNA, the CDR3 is TGCGCCAGCAGCCCATCATATCCGGGGGGAACGTTCTACGAGCAGTACTTC.

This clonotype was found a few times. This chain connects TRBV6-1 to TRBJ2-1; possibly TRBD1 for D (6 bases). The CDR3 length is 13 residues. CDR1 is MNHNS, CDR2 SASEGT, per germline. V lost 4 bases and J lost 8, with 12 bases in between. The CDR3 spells CASSVYREYEQFF. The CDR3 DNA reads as TGTGCCAGCAGTGTCTACAGGGAGTATGAGCAGTTCTTC.

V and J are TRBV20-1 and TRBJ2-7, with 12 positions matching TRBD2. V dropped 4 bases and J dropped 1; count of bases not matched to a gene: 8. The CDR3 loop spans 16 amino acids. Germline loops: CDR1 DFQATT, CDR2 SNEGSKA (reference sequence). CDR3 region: CSATSGLAGLSYEQYF. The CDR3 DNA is TGCAGTGCTACTTCCGGACTAGCGGGGTTGTCCTACGAGCAGTACTTC.

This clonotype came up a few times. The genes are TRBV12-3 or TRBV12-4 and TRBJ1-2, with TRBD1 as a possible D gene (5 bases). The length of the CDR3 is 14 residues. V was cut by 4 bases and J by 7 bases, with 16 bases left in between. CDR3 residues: CASSSSGNLGGYTF. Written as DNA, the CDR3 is TGTGCCAGCAGTTCGTCAGGGAATTTGGGTGGCTACACCTTC.

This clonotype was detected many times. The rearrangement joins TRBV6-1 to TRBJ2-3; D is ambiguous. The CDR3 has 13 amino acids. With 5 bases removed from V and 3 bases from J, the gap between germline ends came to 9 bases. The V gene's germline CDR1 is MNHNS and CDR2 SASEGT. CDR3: CASSPLQTDTQYF. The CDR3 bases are TGTGCCAGCAGTCCCCTTCAGACAGATACGCAGTATTTT.

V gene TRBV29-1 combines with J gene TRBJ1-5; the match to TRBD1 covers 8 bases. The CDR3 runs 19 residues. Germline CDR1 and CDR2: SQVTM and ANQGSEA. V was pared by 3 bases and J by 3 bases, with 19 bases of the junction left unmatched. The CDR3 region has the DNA TGCAGCGTTGATCTGTTGGGATTTAAGGGACAGGCAATCAATCAGCCCCAGCATTTT. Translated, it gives CSVDLLGFKGQAINQPQHF.

The CDR3 DNA reads TGTGCCAGCAGCTGGTTGGTAGAGACCCAGTACTTC. This encodes CASSWLVETQYF. The V call is TRBV7-4, the J call TRBJ2-5; the D is unclear. The CDR3 totals 12 residues. Trimming cost V 4 bases and J 4 bases, with 7 bases left between them. Germline assignment: CDR1 SGHVT and CDR2 SQSDAQ.

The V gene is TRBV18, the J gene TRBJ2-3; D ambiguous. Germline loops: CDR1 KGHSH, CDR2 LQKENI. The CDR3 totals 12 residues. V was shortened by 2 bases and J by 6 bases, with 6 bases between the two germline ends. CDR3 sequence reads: CASSPSKDTQYF. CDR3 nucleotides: TGTGCCAGCTCACCATCGAAGGATACGCAGTATTTT.

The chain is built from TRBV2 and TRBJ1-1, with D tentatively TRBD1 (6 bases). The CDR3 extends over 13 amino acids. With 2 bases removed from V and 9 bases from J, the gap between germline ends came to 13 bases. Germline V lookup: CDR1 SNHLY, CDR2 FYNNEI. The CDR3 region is CASSEPGAQKAFF. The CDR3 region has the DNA TGTGCCAGCAGTGAACCGGGGGCGCAAAAAGCTTTCTTT. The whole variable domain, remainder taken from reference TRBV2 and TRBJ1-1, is EPEVTQTPSHQVTQMGQEVILRCVPISNHLYFYWYRQILGQKVEFLVSFYNNEISEKSEIFDDQFSVERPDGSNFTLKIRSTKLEDSAMYFCASSEPGAQKAFFGQGTRLTVV.

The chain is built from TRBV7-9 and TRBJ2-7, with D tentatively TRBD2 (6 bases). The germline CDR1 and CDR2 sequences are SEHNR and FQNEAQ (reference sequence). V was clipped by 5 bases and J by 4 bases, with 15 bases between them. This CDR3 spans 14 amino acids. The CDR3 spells CASSQVGGGYEQYF. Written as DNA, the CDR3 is TGTGCCAGCAGCCAAGTAGGTGGGGGGTACGAGCAGTACTTC.

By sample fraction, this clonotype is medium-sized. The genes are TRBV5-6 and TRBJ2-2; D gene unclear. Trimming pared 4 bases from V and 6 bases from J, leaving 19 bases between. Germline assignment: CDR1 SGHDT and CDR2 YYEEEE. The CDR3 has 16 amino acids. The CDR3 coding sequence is TGTGCCAGCAGCCTTGGAATAGGAGCACCGGCCGGGGAGCTGTTTTTT. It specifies CASSLGIGAPAGELFF.

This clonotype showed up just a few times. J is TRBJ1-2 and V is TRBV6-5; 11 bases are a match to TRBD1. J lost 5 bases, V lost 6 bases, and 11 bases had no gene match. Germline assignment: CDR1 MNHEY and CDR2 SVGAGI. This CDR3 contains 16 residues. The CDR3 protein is CASSLIGQGASYGYTF. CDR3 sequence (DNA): TGTGCCAGCAGCTTGATTGGACAGGGGGCGTCTTATGGCTACACCTTC.

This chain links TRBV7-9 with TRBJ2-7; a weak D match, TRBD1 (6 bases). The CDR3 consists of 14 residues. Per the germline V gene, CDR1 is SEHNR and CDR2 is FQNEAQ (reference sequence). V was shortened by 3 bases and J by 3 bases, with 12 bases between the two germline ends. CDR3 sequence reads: CASSFPGAGYEQYF. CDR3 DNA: TGTGCCAGCAGCTTTCCAGGGGCCGGCTACGAGCAGTACTTC. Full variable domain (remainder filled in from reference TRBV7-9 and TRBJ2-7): DTGVSQNPRHKITKRGQNVTFRCDPISEHNRLYWYRQTLGQGPEFLTYFQNEAQLEKSRLLSDRFSAERPKGSFSTLEIQRTEQGDSAMYLCASSFPGAGYEQYFGPGTRLTVT.

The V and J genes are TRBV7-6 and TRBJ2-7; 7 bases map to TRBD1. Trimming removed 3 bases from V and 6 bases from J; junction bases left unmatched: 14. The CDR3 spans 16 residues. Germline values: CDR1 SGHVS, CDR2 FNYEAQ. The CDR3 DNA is TGTGCCAGCAGCTTTGGTCAAACGACAGGGACCGGCGAGCAGTACTTC. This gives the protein CASSFGQTTGTGEQYF.

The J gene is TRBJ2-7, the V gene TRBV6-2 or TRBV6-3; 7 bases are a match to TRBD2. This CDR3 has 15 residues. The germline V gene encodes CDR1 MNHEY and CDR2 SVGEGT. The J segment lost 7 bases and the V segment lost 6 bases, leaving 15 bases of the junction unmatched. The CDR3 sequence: CASRDTRGLPLEQYF. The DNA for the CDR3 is TGTGCCAGCAGAGACACACGGGGACTACCACTGGAGCAGTACTTC.

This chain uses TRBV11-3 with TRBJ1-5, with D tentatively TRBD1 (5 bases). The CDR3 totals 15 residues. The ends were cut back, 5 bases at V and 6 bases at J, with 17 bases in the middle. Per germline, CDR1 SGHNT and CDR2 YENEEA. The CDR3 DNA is TGTGCCAGCAGCGGACGGGGGGGGGGGACTCAGCCCCAGCATTTT. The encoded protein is CASSGRGGGTQPQHF.

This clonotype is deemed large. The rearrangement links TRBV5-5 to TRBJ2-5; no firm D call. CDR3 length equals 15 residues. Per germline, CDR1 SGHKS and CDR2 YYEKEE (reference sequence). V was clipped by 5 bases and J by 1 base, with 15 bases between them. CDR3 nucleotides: TGTGCCAGCAGTTTCATGGACGGTATCCAAGAGACCCAGTACTTC. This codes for CASSFMDGIQETQYF.

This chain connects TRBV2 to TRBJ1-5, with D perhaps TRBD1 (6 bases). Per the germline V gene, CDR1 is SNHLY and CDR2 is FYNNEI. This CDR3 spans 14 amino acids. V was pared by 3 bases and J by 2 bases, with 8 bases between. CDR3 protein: CASSDGGRNQPQHF. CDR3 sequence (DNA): TGTGCCAGCAGTGACGGGGGGCGCAATCAGCCCCAGCATTTT. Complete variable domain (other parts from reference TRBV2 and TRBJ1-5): EPEVTQTPSHQVTQMGQEVILRCVPISNHLYFYWYRQILGQKVEFLVSFYNNEISEKSEIFDDQFSVERPDGSNFTLKIRSTKLEDSAMYFCASSDGGRNQPQHFGDGTRLSIL.

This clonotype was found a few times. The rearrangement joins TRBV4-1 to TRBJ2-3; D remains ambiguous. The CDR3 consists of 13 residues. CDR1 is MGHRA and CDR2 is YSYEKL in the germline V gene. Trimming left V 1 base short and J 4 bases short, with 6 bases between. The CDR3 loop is CASSQVPADTQYF. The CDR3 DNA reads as TGCGCCAGCAGCCAAGTCCCTGCAGATACGCAGTATTTT.

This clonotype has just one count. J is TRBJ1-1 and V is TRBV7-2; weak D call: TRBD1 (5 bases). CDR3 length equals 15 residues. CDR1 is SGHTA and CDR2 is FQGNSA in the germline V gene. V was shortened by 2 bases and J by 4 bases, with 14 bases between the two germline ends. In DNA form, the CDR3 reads TGTGCCAGCAGCTTAAGGTCAGGGATCAGCACTGAAGCTTTCTTT. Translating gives CASSLRSGISTEAFF.

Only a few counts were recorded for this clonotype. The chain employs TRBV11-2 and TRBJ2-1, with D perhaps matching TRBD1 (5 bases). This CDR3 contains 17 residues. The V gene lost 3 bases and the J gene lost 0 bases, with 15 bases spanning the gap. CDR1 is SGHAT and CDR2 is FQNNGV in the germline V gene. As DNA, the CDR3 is TGTGCCAGCAGCTTTAACCCGGGTCAGGGCTCCTACAATGAGCAGTTCTTC. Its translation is CASSFNPGQGSYNEQFF.

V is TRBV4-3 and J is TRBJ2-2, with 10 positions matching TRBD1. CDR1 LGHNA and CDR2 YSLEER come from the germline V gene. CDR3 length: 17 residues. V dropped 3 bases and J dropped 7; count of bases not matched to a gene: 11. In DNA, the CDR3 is TGCGCCAGCAGCCATCTCCTTCGGGGACAGGGGAGCGGGGAGCTGTTTTTT. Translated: CASSHLLRGQGSGELFF.

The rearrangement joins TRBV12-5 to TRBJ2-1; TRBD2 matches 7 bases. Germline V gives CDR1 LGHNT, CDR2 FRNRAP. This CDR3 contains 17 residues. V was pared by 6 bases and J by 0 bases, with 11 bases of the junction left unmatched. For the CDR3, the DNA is TGTGCTAGTGGACTCACGGGGCGGGAGAGCTCCTACAATGAGCAGTTCTTC. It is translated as CASGLTGRESSYNEQFF.

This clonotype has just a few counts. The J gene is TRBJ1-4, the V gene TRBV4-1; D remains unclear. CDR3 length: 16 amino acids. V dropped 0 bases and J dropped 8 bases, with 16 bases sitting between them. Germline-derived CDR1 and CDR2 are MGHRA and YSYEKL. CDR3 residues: CASSQDPGSLWEKLFF. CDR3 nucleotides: TGCGCCAGCAGCCAAGATCCGGGGTCGCTATGGGAAAAACTGTTTTTT.

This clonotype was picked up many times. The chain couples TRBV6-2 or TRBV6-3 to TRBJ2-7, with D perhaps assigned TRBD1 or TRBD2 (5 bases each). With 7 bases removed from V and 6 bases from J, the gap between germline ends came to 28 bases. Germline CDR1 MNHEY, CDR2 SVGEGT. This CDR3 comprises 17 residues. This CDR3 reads CASKFTEEMGDGGEQYF. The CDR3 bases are TGTGCCAGCAAATTCACCGAAGAAATGGGGGATGGAGGCGAGCAGTACTTC.

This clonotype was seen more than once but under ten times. CDR3 loop: CASSPTSGESSSYNEQFF. Written as DNA, the CDR3 is TGTGCCAGCAGTCCGACTAGCGGGGAGTCCAGCTCCTACAATGAGCAGTTCTTC. The chain has TRBV6-2 or TRBV6-3 and TRBJ2-1, with TRBD2 matching over 11 bases. CDR1 MNHEY and CDR2 SVGEGT come from the germline V gene. The CDR3 is 18 residues long. V lost 5 bases to trimming and J lost 0 bases; unmatched junction nucleotides: 9.

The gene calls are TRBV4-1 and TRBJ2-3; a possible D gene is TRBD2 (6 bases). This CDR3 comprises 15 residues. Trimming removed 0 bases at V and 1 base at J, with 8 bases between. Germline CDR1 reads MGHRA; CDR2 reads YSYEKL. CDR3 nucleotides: TGCGCCAGCAGCCAAGAAAAGCGGGGCACAGATACGCAGTATTTT. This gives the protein CASSQEKRGTDTQYF.